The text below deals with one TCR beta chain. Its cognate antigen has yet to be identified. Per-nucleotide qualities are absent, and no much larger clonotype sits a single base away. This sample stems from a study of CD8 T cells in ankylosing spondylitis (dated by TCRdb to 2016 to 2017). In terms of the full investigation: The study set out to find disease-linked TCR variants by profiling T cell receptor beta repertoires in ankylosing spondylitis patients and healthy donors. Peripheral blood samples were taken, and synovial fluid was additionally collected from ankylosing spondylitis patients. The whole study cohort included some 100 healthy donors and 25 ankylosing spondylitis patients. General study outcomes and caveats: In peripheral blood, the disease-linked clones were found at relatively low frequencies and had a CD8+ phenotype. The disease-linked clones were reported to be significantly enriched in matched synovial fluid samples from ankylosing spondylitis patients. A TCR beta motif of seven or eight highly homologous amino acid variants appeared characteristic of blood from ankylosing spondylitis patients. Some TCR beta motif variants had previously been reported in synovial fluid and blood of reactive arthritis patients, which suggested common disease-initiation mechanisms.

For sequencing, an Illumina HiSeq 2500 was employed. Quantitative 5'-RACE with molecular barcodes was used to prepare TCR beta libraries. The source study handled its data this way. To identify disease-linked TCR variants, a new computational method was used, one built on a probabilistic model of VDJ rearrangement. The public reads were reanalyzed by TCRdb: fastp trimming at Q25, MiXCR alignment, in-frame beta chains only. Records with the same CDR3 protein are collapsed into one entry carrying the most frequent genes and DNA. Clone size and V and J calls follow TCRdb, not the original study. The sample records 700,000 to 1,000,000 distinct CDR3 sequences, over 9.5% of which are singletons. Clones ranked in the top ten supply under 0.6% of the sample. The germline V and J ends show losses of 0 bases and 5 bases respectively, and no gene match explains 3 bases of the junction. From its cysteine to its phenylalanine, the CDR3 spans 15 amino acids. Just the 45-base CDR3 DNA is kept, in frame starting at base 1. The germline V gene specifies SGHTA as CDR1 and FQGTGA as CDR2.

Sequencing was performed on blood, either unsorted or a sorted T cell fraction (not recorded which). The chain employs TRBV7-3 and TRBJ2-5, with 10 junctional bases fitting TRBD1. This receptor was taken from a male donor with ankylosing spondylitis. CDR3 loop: CASSLTGQGSETQYF. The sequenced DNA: TGTGCCAGCAGCTTAACGGGACAGGGGAGCGAGACCCAGTACTTC.